This entry lists 7 T cell receptor beta chains sequenced from one sample in a study of blood T cells in healthy people across ages. With a J-beta primer mix and a sample-barcoded 5' primer, a second PCR ran about 7 to 11 cycles. TCRdb passed the 5' RACE reads through MiXCR, listing each CDR3 protein once. The table has about 1.1 million distinct CDR3 sequences, around two fifths seen once. The sequenced sample consisted of blood. The receptors shown here come from a man in his late teens or twenties in good health.

This chain connects TRBV4-2 to TRBJ2-7; 8 nucleotides agree with TRBD1. This CDR3 spans 15 amino acids. Germline V CDR1 and CDR2: LGHNA, YNFKEQ. With V trimmed by 0 bases and J by 2 bases, 3 bases remained unmatched. DNA of the CDR3: TGTGCCAGCAGCCAAGAAGACAGGGGAACCTACGAGCAGTACTTC. This translates into CASSQEDRGTYEQYF.

This clonotype was counted between two and nine times. The rearrangement uses TRBV20-1 and TRBJ2-5; D is possibly TRBD1 (6 bases). V lost 5 bases to trimming and J lost 0 bases, with 16 bases between them. The CDR3 sequence is 15 residues long. Germline CDR1 reads DFQATT; CDR2 reads SNEGSKA (reference sequence). CDR3 sequence reads: CSASPRTEYQETQYF. Here the CDR3 DNA reads TGCAGTGCTTCTCCCCGGACAGAATACCAAGAGACCCAGTACTTC.

The V gene is TRBV7-3, the J gene TRBJ1-2; a possible D gene is TRBD1 (6 bases). V lost 4 bases, J lost 9 bases, and 21 bases lay in between. The CDR3 covers 15 residues. The V gene's germline CDR1 is SGHTA and CDR2 FQGTGA. CDR3 sequence: CASSSMGGSPWSYTF. DNA for the CDR3: TGTGCCAGCAGCTCGATGGGGGGCAGTCCCTGGAGCTACACCTTC.

The chain uses TRBV7-2 and TRBJ1-5; D may be TRBD1 (5 bases). This CDR3 is 13 amino acids long. Trimming shortened V by 5 bases and J by 8 bases, and 13 bases separated the two germline ends. CDR1 is SGHTA and CDR2 is FQGNSA in the germline V gene. The CDR3 spells CASSLTGVKPQHF. In DNA, the CDR3 is TGTGCCAGCAGCCTAACAGGAGTGAAGCCCCAGCATTTT.

The table lists this clonotype with many counts. The chain's CDR3 is CASSSQGEQFF. Written as DNA, the CDR3 is TGCGCCAGCAGCTCACAAGGGGAGCAGTTCTTC. The chain has TRBV5-1 and TRBJ2-1; D unresolved. Trimming cost V 3 bases and J 10 bases, with 8 bases left between them. The germline gives CDR1 SGHRS, CDR2 YFSETQ. The CDR3 has 11 amino acids.

This clonotype has a handful of counts. V is TRBV20-1 and J is TRBJ2-1; D uncertain. Per the germline V gene, CDR1 is DFQATT and CDR2 is SNEGSKA (reference sequence). This CDR3 is 13 amino acids long. Trimming removed 0 bases at V and 6 bases at J, with 9 bases between. CDR3 DNA sequence: TGCAGTGCTAGAGATATAGACGGCAATGAGCAGTTCTTC. Translation gives CSARDIDGNEQFF.

This clonotype appeared a single time. CDR3 loop: CASSLMTGGYGYTF. The CDR3, as DNA: TGTGCCAGCAGCTTAATGACAGGGGGCTATGGCTACACCTTC. The chain recombines TRBV7-9 with TRBJ1-2, with 9 bases that match TRBD1. V lost 2 bases, J lost 4 bases, and 2 bases stayed unmatched. Per the germline V gene, CDR1 is SEHNR and CDR2 is FQNEAQ (reference sequence). The CDR3 spans 14 residues.